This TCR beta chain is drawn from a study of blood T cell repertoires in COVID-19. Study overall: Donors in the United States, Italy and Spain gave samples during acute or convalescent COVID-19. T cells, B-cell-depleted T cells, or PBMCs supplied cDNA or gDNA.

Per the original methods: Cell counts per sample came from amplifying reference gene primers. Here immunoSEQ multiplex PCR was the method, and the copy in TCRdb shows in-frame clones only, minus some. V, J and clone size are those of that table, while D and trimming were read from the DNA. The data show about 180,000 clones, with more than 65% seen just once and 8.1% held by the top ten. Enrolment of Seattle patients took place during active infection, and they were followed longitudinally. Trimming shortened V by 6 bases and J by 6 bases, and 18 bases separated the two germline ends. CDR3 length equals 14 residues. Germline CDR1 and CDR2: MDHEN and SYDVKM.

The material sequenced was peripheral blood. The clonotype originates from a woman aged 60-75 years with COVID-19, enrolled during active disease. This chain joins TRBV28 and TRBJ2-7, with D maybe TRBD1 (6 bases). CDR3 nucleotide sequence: TGTGCCAGCAGATCACTCCTCAGGGGCGGCGAGCAGTACGTC. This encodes CASRSLLRGGEQYV.